One and the same sample provided the 14 T cell receptor beta chains below, sequenced in a study of control samples from healthy donors and cancer patients. The assay was immunoSEQ multiplex PCR, and TCRdb's table has in-frame clones only and misses some. The sample lists about 110,000 clones, about nine tenths occurring once. Sequencing was performed on blood. The receptors derive from a young woman in good health.

This chain uses TRBV3-1 (or the pseudogene TRBV3-2) with TRBJ2-1, with 13 bases aligning to TRBD2. Germline trimming cut 4 bases from V and 3 bases from J; bases unmatched to any gene: 6. Germline CDR1 is LGHDT and CDR2 is YNNKEL (reference sequence). The CDR3 consists of 17 residues. The CDR3 reads CASSRRTSGGFYNEQFF. CDR3 DNA sequence: TGTGCCAGCAGCCGCCGGACTAGCGGGGGCTTCTACAATGAGCAGTTCTTC.

The rearrangement joins TRBV9 to TRBJ2-3; 9 positions match TRBD2. Germline V CDR1 and CDR2: SGDLS, YYNGEE. Trimming removed 5 bases from V and 6 bases from J; junction bases left unmatched: 7. The CDR3 sequence is 14 residues long. The CDR3 region has the DNA TGTGCCAGCAGTTCCGGGACTAGCAGTGATACGCAGTATTTT. Its translation is CASSSGTSSDTQYF.

The rearrangement links TRBV19 to TRBJ2-6; maybe TRBD1 (5 bases). The CDR3 length is 15 residues. Germline CDR1 is LNHDA and CDR2 is SQIVND (reference sequence). The V gene lost 4 bases and the J gene lost 1 base, with 8 bases spanning the gap. The CDR3 nucleotides are TGTGCCAGTAGTAGATACAGGTCTGGGGCCAACGTCCTGACTTTC. Translated: CASSRYRSGANVLTF.

The chain uses TRBV24-1 and TRBJ1-2; possible D gene TRBD1, 5 bases. The CDR3 is 16 residues long. Germline V gene data show CDR1 as KGHDR and CDR2 as SFDVKD. V lost 4 bases and J 5 bases, leaving 19 bases between the germline ends. CDR3 sequence: CATSDATRDGFYGYTF. CDR3 nucleotide sequence: TGTGCCACCAGTGACGCAACCAGGGACGGTTTTTATGGCTACACCTTC.

V usage is TRBV9 and J usage is TRBJ2-7, with TRBD1 matching 9 bases. This CDR3 comprises 14 residues. The germline gives CDR1 SGDLS, CDR2 YYNGEE. The trim removed 0 bases at V and 3 bases at J, leaving 1 base unmatched. The CDR3 reads CASSVGQGVYEQYF. DNA of the CDR3: TGTGCCAGCAGCGTAGGACAGGGGGTCTACGAGCAGTACTTC.

The V call is TRBV19, the J call TRBJ1-5; D ambiguous. Germline loops: CDR1 LNHDA, CDR2 SQIVND (reference sequence). The CDR3 consists of 12 residues. The ends were cut back, 8 bases at V and 9 bases at J, with 14 bases in the middle. CDR3 in amino acids: CASQQVPLPQHF. The CDR3 region has the DNA TGTGCCAGTCAACAAGTTCCTCTGCCCCAGCATTTT.

In this sample, this clone turned up once. The rearrangement joins TRBV18 to TRBJ1-5, with D maybe TRBD1 (6 bases). Germline CDR1 reads KGHSH; CDR2 reads LQKENI. V gave up 3 bases and J gave up 4 bases, with 10 bases separating them. This CDR3 is 14 amino acids long. Here the CDR3 DNA reads TGTGCCAGCTCACCTCTTCAGGGGAATCAGCCCCAGCATTTT. This gives the protein CASSPLQGNQPQHF.

The chain has TRBV5-5 and TRBJ1-4, with D perhaps matching TRBD1 (5 bases). Germline V lookup: CDR1 SGHKS, CDR2 YYEKEE (reference sequence). CDR3 length: 17 residues. V gave up 5 bases and J gave up 2 bases, with 19 bases separating them. CDR3 amino acids: CASSERDASSTNEKLFF. The CDR3 region has the DNA TGTGCCAGCAGTGAGAGGGACGCCAGCTCGACTAATGAAAAACTGTTTTTT.

The chain employs TRBV7-8 and TRBJ2-4; D is unresolved. Between the trimmed V and J ends, which lost 3 bases and 9 bases, there was a span of 12 bases. Germline CDR1 SGHVS, CDR2 FQNEAQ. The CDR3 extends over 13 amino acids. The CDR3 is CASSFAGLSIQYF. The CDR3 region has the DNA TGTGCCAGCAGCTTCGCCGGGTTAAGCATTCAGTACTTC. Based on the CDR3 plus reference TRBV7-8 and TRBJ2-4, the full variable domain is GAGVSQSPRYKVAKRGQDVALRCDPISGHVSLFWYQQALGQGPEFLTYFQNEAQLDKSGLPSDRFFAERPEGSVSTLKIQRTQQEDSAVYLCASSFAGLSIQYFGAGTRLSVL.

This chain uses TRBV7-9 with TRBJ2-1; possibly TRBD2 for D (6 bases). The CDR3 covers 14 residues. Trimming took off 6 bases at V and 2 bases at J, with 11 bases between the two ends. From germline, CDR1 is SEHNR and CDR2 FQNEAQ (reference sequence). In nucleotides, the CDR3 is TGTGCCAGCAGGATTAGCGGCACCTACAATGAGCAGTTCTTC. Its protein is CASRISGTYNEQFF.

This clone was observed a single time. The chain employs TRBV15 and TRBJ1-4; no clear D gene. Germline V CDR1 and CDR2: LNHNV, YYDKDF (reference sequence). Trimming took off 3 bases at V and 8 bases at J, with 4 bases between the two ends. CDR3 size: 11 residues. Here the CDR3 DNA reads TGTGCCACCAGCAGGGAGGAAAAACTGTTTTTT. Translated, it gives CATSREEKLFF.

This clone was detected once. The rearrangement uses TRBV19 and TRBJ1-1; D remains ambiguous. The V and J ends lost 6 bases and 9 bases respectively, with 14 bases between them. The CDR3 sequence is 12 residues long. Germline assignment: CDR1 LNHDA and CDR2 SQIVND (reference sequence). The CDR3 DNA sequence: TGTGCCAGTAGCCCAGGACTGCTTAAAGCTTTCTTT. It encodes CASSPGLLKAFF.

The CDR3 DNA reads as TGTGCCAGCAGTAATGAAAGGGACGGGCAGTCCGTTTGCACCTTC. This gives the protein CASSNERDGQSVCTF. The chain employs TRBV28 and TRBJ1-2; tentatively, D is TRBD1 (5 bases). Germline V CDR1 and CDR2: MDHEN, SYDVKM. This CDR3 has 15 residues. The V and J ends lost 5 bases and 13 bases respectively, with 26 bases between them.

The chain employs TRBV29-1 and TRBJ2-1, with TRBD1 matching over 10 bases. Germline V lookup: CDR1 SQVTM, CDR2 ANQGSEA. The CDR3 has 13 amino acids. V lost 6 bases, J lost 8 bases, and 7 bases stayed unmatched. The CDR3 sequence is CSVGTGATHEQFF. The CDR3 region has the DNA TGCAGCGTCGGGACAGGGGCTACTCATGAGCAGTTCTTC.